Sequencing of this TCR beta chain was carried out in a study of cytomegalovirus exposure and HLA in healthy donors. Sequencing was performed with immunoSEQ multiplex PCR; in TCRdb, only in-frame clones are kept and a portion is missing. This table holds 150,000 or so clones, about 83% found once. Comment on this clone: Its specificity is not known.

The CDR3 is 13 amino acids. With 3 bases removed from V and 4 bases from J, the gap between germline ends came to 7 bases. Germline assignment: CDR1 MGHDK and CDR2 SYGVNS. Study results and caveats: The authors enumerated over 150 TCR beta chains as linked to cytomegalovirus. A few CMV-associated chains proved CMV antigen-specific in vitro.

Sequenced sample: PBMCs. This sequence was found in a young woman in good health and CMV-seronegative. V gene TRBV25-1 combines with J gene TRBJ1-3; D is unclear. CDR3 DNA: TGTGCCAGCAGTGATGTCAGGGGAAACACCATATATTTT. Translating gives CASSDVRGNTIYF.